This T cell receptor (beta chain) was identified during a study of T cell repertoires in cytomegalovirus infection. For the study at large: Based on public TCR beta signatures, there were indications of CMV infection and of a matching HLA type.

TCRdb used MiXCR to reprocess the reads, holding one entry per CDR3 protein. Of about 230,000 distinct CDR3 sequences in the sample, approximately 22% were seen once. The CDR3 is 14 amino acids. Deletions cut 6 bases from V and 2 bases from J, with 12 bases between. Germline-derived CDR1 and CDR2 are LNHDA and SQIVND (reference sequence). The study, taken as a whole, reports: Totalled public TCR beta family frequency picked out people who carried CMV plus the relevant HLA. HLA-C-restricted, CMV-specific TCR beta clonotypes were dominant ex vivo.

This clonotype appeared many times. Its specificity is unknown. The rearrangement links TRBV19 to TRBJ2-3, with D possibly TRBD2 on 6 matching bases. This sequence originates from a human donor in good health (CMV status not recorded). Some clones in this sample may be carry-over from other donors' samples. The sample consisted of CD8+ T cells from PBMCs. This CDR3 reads CASSDILATDTQYF. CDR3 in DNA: TGTGCCAGTAGCGATATACTAGCCACAGATACGCAGTATTTT.